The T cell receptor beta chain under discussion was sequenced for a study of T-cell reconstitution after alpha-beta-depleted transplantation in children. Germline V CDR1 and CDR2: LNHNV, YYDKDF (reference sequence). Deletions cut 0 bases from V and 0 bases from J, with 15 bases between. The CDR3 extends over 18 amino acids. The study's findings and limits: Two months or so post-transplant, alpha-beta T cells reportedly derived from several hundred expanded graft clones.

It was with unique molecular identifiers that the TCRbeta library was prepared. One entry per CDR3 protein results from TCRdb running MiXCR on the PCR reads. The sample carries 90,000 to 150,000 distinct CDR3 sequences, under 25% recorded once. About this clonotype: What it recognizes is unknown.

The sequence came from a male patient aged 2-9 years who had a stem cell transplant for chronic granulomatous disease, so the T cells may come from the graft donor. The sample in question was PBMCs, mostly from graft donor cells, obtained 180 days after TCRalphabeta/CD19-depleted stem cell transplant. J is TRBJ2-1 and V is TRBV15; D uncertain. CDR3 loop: CATSRDPLGASSYNEQFF. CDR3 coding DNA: TGTGCCACCAGCAGAGACCCCCTTGGCGCAAGCTCCTACAATGAGCAGTTCTTC.